These 30 T cell receptor beta chains originate from one sample sequenced in a study of blood T cell repertoires in COVID-19. Using immunoSEQ multiplex PCR, the repertoire was profiled, and TCRdb retains in-frame clones only, with some absent. The sample holds roughly 150,000 clones; around 81% are singletons and the top ten take under 15%. Sequenced: peripheral blood. These receptors all come from a man aged 65 to 85 who had recovered from COVID-19.

The chain combines TRBV27 with TRBJ2-3, with 9 bases identical to TRBD2. The CDR3 has 15 amino acids. CDR1 and CDR2 (germline): MNHEY, SMNVEV (reference sequence). V trimming: 3 bases; J trimming: 2 bases; junction bases outside the gene matches: 3. The CDR3 spells CASSFLAGSTDTQYF. The DNA for the CDR3 is TGTGCCAGCAGTTTTCTAGCGGGATCCACAGATACGCAGTATTTT.

The sample holds one count of this clone. The chain is built from TRBV12-5 and TRBJ1-1, with a tentative D call TRBD1 (5 bases). Trimming removed 2 bases at V and 11 bases at J, with 12 bases between. Looked up from germline, CDR1 is LGHNT and CDR2 is FRNRAP. There are 12 residues in the CDR3. The CDR3 DNA is TGTGCTAGTGGTTTGAGGGGCAAAAGGGCTTTCTTT. Translation: CASGLRGKRAFF.

The chain joins TRBV7-2 to TRBJ1-1; 9 nucleotides match TRBD1. The CDR3 totals 16 residues. Germline V CDR1 and CDR2: SGHTA, FQGNSA. V lost 4 bases and J lost 0; bases outside the gene matches: 6. CDR3 in amino acids: CASSWGQGVLNTEAFF. The CDR3 DNA reads as TGTGCCAGCAGCTGGGGACAGGGTGTGTTGAACACTGAAGCTTTCTTT.

This clone was seen a single time. The chain combines TRBV2 with TRBJ2-1, with D maybe TRBD2 (7 bases). Germline CDR1 is SNHLY and CDR2 is FYNNEI. The V end was cut by 9 bases, the J end by 7 bases, with 19 bases between. The length of the CDR3 is 14 residues. In DNA, the CDR3 is TGTGCCAGTGGGGGGGGACAAAAATCGAATGAGCAGTTCTTC. This encodes CASGGGQKSNEQFF.

The gene calls are TRBV20-1 and TRBJ2-3; unclear D gene. This CDR3 region has 10 residues. The V end lost 3 bases, the J end lost 5 bases, and 3 bases lay between the germline ends. CDR1 is DFQATT and CDR2 is SNEGSKA in the germline V gene (reference sequence). Here the CDR3 reads CSASVDTQYF. For the CDR3, the DNA is TGCAGTGCTAGCGTAGATACGCAGTATTTT.

The CDR3 DNA sequence: TGTGCTAGTGGGGGGACAGGTGGCTACAATGAGCAGTTCTTC. It is translated as CASGGTGGYNEQFF. J is TRBJ2-1 and V is TRBV12-5; 8 bases match TRBD1. The trim removed 6 bases at V and 3 bases at J, leaving 4 bases unmatched. The CDR3 contains 14 residues. The germline V gene encodes CDR1 LGHNT and CDR2 FRNRAP.

This chain links TRBV5-1 with TRBJ2-1; TRBD2 aligns across 12 bases. The CDR3 length is 17 residues. CDR1 is SGHRS and CDR2 is YFSETQ in the germline V gene. With 4 bases clipped from V and 3 bases from J, the junction kept 8 bases outside the gene matches. In DNA, the CDR3 is TGCGCCAGCAGCCCGCGGTCACTAGCGGGGGGCTACAATGAGCAGTTCTTC. Its protein product is CASSPRSLAGGYNEQFF.

This clone was detected only a few times. This chain joins TRBV6-2 or TRBV6-3 and TRBJ2-7; tentative D call: TRBD2 (6 bases). V lost 5 bases and J lost 2, with 13 bases in between. Germline V gene sequence: CDR1 MNHEY, CDR2 SVGEGT. There are 14 residues in the CDR3. The CDR3 coding sequence is TGTGCCAGCAGTGGGCGGGACGGGACCTACGAGCAGTACTTC. This sequence encodes CASSGRDGTYEQYF.

The chain joins TRBV19 to TRBJ2-7; 11 bases line up with TRBD2. Losses at the gene ends were 5 bases for V and 0 bases for J; bases not matched to a gene: 9. The CDR3 runs 17 residues. Germline V gene sequence: CDR1 LNHDA, CDR2 SQIVND (reference sequence). CDR3 loop: CASSLQSGTSGSYEQYF. The CDR3 bases are TGTGCCAGTAGTCTCCAATCCGGGACTAGCGGCTCCTACGAGCAGTACTTC.

This clone has a single count. This chain links TRBV7-3 with TRBJ2-1, with TRBD2 as a possible D gene (6 bases). Germline CDR1 is SGHTA and CDR2 is FQGTGA. The CDR3 length is 14 residues. V was cut by 3 bases and J by 7 bases, with 13 bases left in between. The CDR3, as DNA: TGTGCCAGCAGCTTCGGGACTCCGGGGAATGAGCAGTTCTTC. It is translated as CASSFGTPGNEQFF.

This clone was recorded once. The rearrangement uses TRBV5-1 and TRBJ2-1; 10 nucleotides align to TRBD2. Germline V gene sequence: CDR1 SGHRS, CDR2 YFSETQ. This CDR3 comprises 13 residues. The V segment lost 7 bases and the J segment 7 bases; nucleotides outside the gene matches: 5. The DNA of the CDR3 is TGCGCCAGCTGTCAGACTAGCGGGAATGAGCAGTTCTTC. It codes for CASCQTSGNEQFF.

This clone was recorded a few times. The chain has TRBV7-2 and TRBJ2-7; 7 bases agree with TRBD1. V shed 6 bases and J 0 bases; nucleotides not matched to a gene: 2. This CDR3 contains 13 residues. Germline-derived CDR1 and CDR2 are SGHTA and FQGNSA. In DNA form, the CDR3 reads TGTGCCAGCAGGGGACAGAGCTCCTACGAGCAGTACTTC. Amino acids: CASRGQSSYEQYF.

This clone appeared a few times. The V gene is TRBV19, the J gene TRBJ1-6; D may be TRBD1 (5 bases). The CDR3 consists of 17 residues. The V and J ends lost 3 bases and 0 bases respectively, with 12 bases between them. Germline V gives CDR1 LNHDA, CDR2 SQIVND (reference sequence). The CDR3 region is CASSMGLTSSYNSPLHF. The DNA for the CDR3 is TGTGCCAGTAGTATGGGACTCACGAGCTCCTATAATTCACCCCTCCACTTT. The full variable domain, in which reference TRBV19 and TRBJ1-6 provide the parts outside the CDR3, is DGGITQSPKYLFRKEGQNVTLSCEQNLNHDAMYWYRQDPGQGLRLIYYSQIVNDFQKGDIAEGYSVSREKKESFPLTVTSAQKNPTAFYLCASSMGLTSSYNSPLHFGNGTRLTVT.

This clone has a single count. V usage is TRBV2 and J usage is TRBJ1-1; D not resolved. Germline V gene lookup returns CDR1 SNHLY and CDR2 FYNNEI. Trimming shortened V by 0 bases and J by 5 bases, and 10 bases separated the two germline ends. The CDR3 has 14 residues. The CDR3 coding sequence is TGTGCCAGCAGTGAAGCCGAGGGCGGAACTGAAGCTTTCTTT. This translates into CASSEAEGGTEAFF.

This chain uses TRBV27 with TRBJ1-2, with D possibly being TRBD1 (5 bases). Germline assignment: CDR1 MNHEY and CDR2 SMNVEV (reference sequence). The V end lost 0 bases, the J end lost 4 bases, and 9 bases lay between the germline ends. This CDR3 has 14 amino acids. Written as DNA, the CDR3 is TGTGCCAGCAGTTTATCCCCAGGGTTCTATGGCTACACCTTC. Protein product: CASSLSPGFYGYTF.

The CDR3 here is CASSSTGSNVDTQYF. The CDR3 DNA reads TGTGCCAGCAGCTCGACAGGGTCTAACGTAGATACGCAGTATTTT. The rearrangement links TRBV7-9 to TRBJ2-3, with 7 bases matching TRBD1. The length of the CDR3 is 15 residues. In germline, CDR1 is SEHNR, CDR2 FQNEAQ (reference sequence). V lost 4 bases, J lost 5 bases, and 9 bases stayed unmatched.

The rearrangement uses TRBV10-3 and TRBJ2-2; a possible D gene is TRBD1 (5 bases). Trimming removed 6 bases at V and 1 base at J, with 9 bases between. The germline V gene has CDR1 ENHRY and CDR2 SYGVKD. The CDR3 runs 14 residues. The chain's CDR3 is CAISVDRNTGELFF. The CDR3 DNA reads as TGTGCCATCAGCGTTGACAGGAACACCGGGGAGCTGTTTTTT.

This chain joins TRBV11-2 and TRBJ2-5; 7 nucleotides agree with TRBD2. Trimming took 5 bases from V and 5 from J; bases not matched to a gene: 11. Per the germline V gene, CDR1 is SGHAT and CDR2 is FQNNGV. The CDR3 is 15 residues long. Here the CDR3 DNA reads TGTGCCAGCAGCCCTTTGTCTAGCGGTTTGGAGACCCAGTACTTC. Amino acids: CASSPLSSGLETQYF.

V usage is TRBV29-1 and J usage is TRBJ1-2; D gene uncertain. CDR1 SQVTM and CDR2 ANQGSEA come from the germline V gene. V lost 0 bases to trimming and J lost 1 base, with 12 bases between them. CDR3 length equals 15 residues. In DNA, the CDR3 is TGCAGCGTTGAAGATAGAGGGCCGATTAACTATGGCTACACCTTC. Its translation: CSVEDRGPINYGYTF. Full variable domain (remainder filled in from reference TRBV29-1 and TRBJ1-2): SAVISQKPSRDICQRGTSLTIQCQVDSQVTMMFWYRQQPGQSLTLIATANQGSEATYESGFVIDKFPISRPNLTFSTLTVSNMSPEDSSIYLCSVEDRGPINYGYTFGSGTRLTVV.

This chain uses TRBV6-1 with TRBJ2-7, with D unresolved. Germline V gene data show CDR1 as MNHNS and CDR2 as SASEGT. V was shortened by 3 bases and J by 9 bases, with 30 bases between the two germline ends. The CDR3 runs to 18 residues. The CDR3 DNA is TGTGCCAGCAGTGATCAGGTTCGCATAGGAAGTTACACCAGCCGGCAGTACTTC. Translating gives CASSDQVRIGSYTSRQYF.

The chain has TRBV10-2 and TRBJ2-5; the match to TRBD2 covers 9 bases. Per germline, CDR1 WSHSY and CDR2 SAAADI. J lost 4 bases, V lost 6 bases, and 6 bases had no gene match. The CDR3 loop spans 14 amino acids. The CDR3 region has the DNA TGCGCCAGCAGGGCGGGACTAGCAGGAGAGACCCAGTACTTC. It is translated as CASRAGLAGETQYF.

The chain uses TRBV18 and TRBJ2-1, with a weak D call TRBD2 (5 bases). CDR1 and CDR2 from the germline V gene are KGHSH and LQKENI. V lost 5 bases and J 10 bases, leaving 9 bases between the germline ends. The CDR3 has 11 amino acids. CDR3 residues: CASSRENEQFF. In DNA form, the CDR3 reads TGTGCCAGCTCAAGGGAGAACGAGCAGTTCTTC.

The V and J genes are TRBV18 and TRBJ2-2; no clear D gene. Germline-derived CDR1 and CDR2 are KGHSH and LQKENI. The CDR3 contains 15 residues. V lost 3 bases, J lost 4 bases, and 12 bases lay in between. This CDR3 reads CASSPFERGTGELFF. For the CDR3, the DNA is TGTGCCAGCTCACCTTTCGAGCGTGGCACCGGGGAGCTGTTTTTT. Using reference TRBV18 and TRBJ2-2 for the parts outside the CDR3, the full variable domain is NAGVMQNPRHLVRRRGQEARLRCSPMKGHSHVYWYRQLPEEGLKFMVYLQKENIIDESGMPKERFSAEFPKEGPSILRIQQVVRGDSAAYFCASSPFERGTGELFFGEGSRLTVL.

V and J are TRBV7-9 and TRBJ2-5; tentative D call: TRBD2 (5 bases). The ends were cut back, 5 bases at V and 5 bases at J, with 9 bases in the middle. CDR3 length: 12 amino acids. Germline V gene data show CDR1 as SEHNR and CDR2 as FQNEAQ (reference sequence). The CDR3 DNA sequence: TGTGCCAGCAGCGTCGCGGGTGAGACCCAGTACTTC. It translates to CASSVAGETQYF. Supplemented by reference TRBV7-9 and TRBJ2-5, the full variable domain reads DTGVSQNPRHKITKRGQNVTFRCDPISEHNRLYWYRQTLGQGPEFLTYFQNEAQLEKSRLLSDRFSAERPKGSFSTLEIQRTEQGDSAMYLCASSVAGETQYFGPGTRLLVL.

V and J are TRBV3-1 (or the pseudogene TRBV3-2) and TRBJ1-2, with TRBD1 matching 8 bases. The germline gives CDR1 LGHDT, CDR2 YNNKEL (reference sequence). The V segment lost 0 bases and the J segment 7 bases; nucleotides outside the gene matches: 10. The CDR3 runs to 16 residues. CDR3 in DNA: TGTGCCAGCAGCCAAGACTCCGGACAGGGCGGATTTGGCTACACCTTC. Translating it yields CASSQDSGQGGFGYTF.

This clone was counted a few times. The same CDR3 can be traced to other DNA sequences in this sample. This chain connects TRBV6-5 to TRBJ2-2, with 10 bases that match TRBD1. The CDR3 consists of 14 residues. CDR1 MNHEY and CDR2 SVGAGI come from the germline V gene. V was pared by 8 bases and J by 5 bases, with 5 bases of the junction left unmatched. This CDR3 is CASSGTGVTGELFF. DNA for the CDR3: TGTGCCAGCTCCGGGACAGGGGTGACCGGGGAGCTGTTTTTT.

The rearrangement joins TRBV20-1 to TRBJ2-5, with a tentative D call TRBD1 (5 bases). The V gene's germline CDR1 is DFQATT and CDR2 SNEGSKA (reference sequence). This CDR3 has 11 residues. V was cut by 0 bases and J by 12 bases, with 11 bases left in between. CDR3 in amino acids: CSAREGLVEYF. In DNA form, the CDR3 reads TGCAGTGCTAGAGAGGGGCTAGTGGAGTACTTC.

The chain combines TRBV18 with TRBJ2-7; 13 nucleotides align to TRBD2. Trimming cost V 2 bases and J 0 bases; bases outside gene matches: 4. Germline V gene data show CDR1 as KGHSH and CDR2 as LQKENI. The CDR3 has 17 amino acids. The CDR3 sequence: CASSPGLAGVSSYEQYF. DNA for the CDR3: TGTGCCAGCTCACCAGGACTAGCGGGGGTGAGCTCCTACGAGCAGTACTTC.

In its sample, this clone was seen once. The genes are TRBV7-2 and TRBJ2-3, with TRBD2 matching over 13 bases. J lost 0 bases, V lost 6 bases, and 9 bases had no gene match. The germline CDR1 and CDR2 sequences are SGHTA and FQGNSA. The CDR3 contains 18 residues. Here the CDR3 reads CASSRRTSGSGSTDTQYF. The CDR3 nucleotides are TGTGCCAGCAGTCGCAGGACTAGCGGGAGCGGTAGCACAGATACGCAGTATTTT. The entire variable domain, with the rest obtained from reference TRBV7-2 and TRBJ2-3, is as follows: GAGVSQSPSNKVTEKGKDVELRCDPISGHTALYWYRQSLGQGLEFLIYFQGNSAPDKSGLPSDRFSAERTGGSVSTLTIQRTQQEDSAVYLCASSRRTSGSGSTDTQYFGPGTRLTVL.

The chain couples TRBV18 to TRBJ1-1; TRBD1 matches 7 bases. CDR1 and CDR2 (germline): KGHSH, LQKENI. V was pared by 3 bases and J by 1 base, with 5 bases of the junction left unmatched. This CDR3 is built from 15 residues. The CDR3 loop is CASSPEGAGNTEAFF. The CDR3 bases are TGTGCCAGCTCACCGGAGGGGGCGGGGAACACTGAAGCTTTCTTT.